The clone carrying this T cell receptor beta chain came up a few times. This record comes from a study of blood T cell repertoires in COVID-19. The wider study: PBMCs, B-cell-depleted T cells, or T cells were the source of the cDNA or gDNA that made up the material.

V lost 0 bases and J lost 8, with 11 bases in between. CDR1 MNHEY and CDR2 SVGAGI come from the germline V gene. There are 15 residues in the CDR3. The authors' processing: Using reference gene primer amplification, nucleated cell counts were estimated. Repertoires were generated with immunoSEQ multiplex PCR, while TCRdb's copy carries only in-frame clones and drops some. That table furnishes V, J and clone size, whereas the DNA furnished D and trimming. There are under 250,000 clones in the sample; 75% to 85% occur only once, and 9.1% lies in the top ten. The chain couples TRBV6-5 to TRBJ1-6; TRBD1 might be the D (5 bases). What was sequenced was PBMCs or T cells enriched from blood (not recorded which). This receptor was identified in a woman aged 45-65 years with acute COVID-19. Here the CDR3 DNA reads TGTGCCAGCAGTTACTCGACGGGGGACGATTCACCCCTCCACTTT. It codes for CASSYSTGDDSPLHF.